These 8 T cell receptor beta chains share one sample of origin, sequenced in a study of blood T cells in healthy people across ages. With a J-beta primer mix and a sample-barcoded 5' primer, a second PCR ran roughly 6 to 11 cycles. TCRdb processed the 5' RACE reads anew with MiXCR; each CDR3 protein has one entry. The sample records about 1,800,000 distinct CDR3 sequences, approximately 30% being singletons. Sample: blood. The receptors were gathered from a woman under 40 in good health.

The V call is TRBV11-2, the J call TRBJ2-7, with 8 bases that match TRBD2. Germline loops: CDR1 SGHAT, CDR2 FQNNGV. The trim removed 1 base at V and 2 bases at J, leaving 10 bases unmatched. This CDR3 is 17 amino acids long. DNA of the CDR3: TGTGCCAGCAGCTTAGCTGGTAGCGGGGTGCCCCCCTACGAGCAGTACTTC. Its protein product is CASSLAGSGVPPYEQYF.

This rearrangement joins TRBV5-6 to TRBJ1-5, with D perhaps matching TRBD1 (5 bases). Germline CDR1 is SGHDT and CDR2 is YYEEEE. The V gene lost 0 bases and the J gene lost 1 base, with 11 bases spanning the gap. The CDR3 runs 16 residues. The CDR3 DNA sequence: TGTGCCAGCAGCTTGGGAGGGGCCTGGAGCAATCAGCCCCAGCATTTT. The encoded protein is CASSLGGAWSNQPQHF.

About this clonotype itself: One end of the junction does not line up with germline, which may come from a read error. J is TRBJ1-4 and V is TRBV28; D gene unclear. Germline CDR1 MDHEN, CDR2 SYDVKM. The length of the CDR3 is 14 residues. The CDR3 region is CASSNTGGSEKRFF. CDR3 sequence (DNA): TGTGCCAGCAGTAACACGGGCGGGTCCGAAAAACGGTTTTTT.

V usage is TRBV7-3 and J usage is TRBJ1-6; 7 positions match TRBD1. This CDR3 region has 14 residues. From germline, CDR1 is SGHTA and CDR2 FQGTGA. J lost 7 bases, V lost 5 bases, and 5 bases had no gene match. CDR3 in DNA: TGTGCCAGCAGCGTGACAGGGCGCAATTCACCCCTCCACTTT. Translation: CASSVTGRNSPLHF.

In this sample, this clonotype turned up many times. The V gene is TRBV5-1, the J gene TRBJ1-1; weak D call: TRBD1 (5 bases). This CDR3 has 14 residues. Looked up from germline, CDR1 is SGHRS and CDR2 is YFSETQ. V was pared by 2 bases and J by 0 bases, with 8 bases between. CDR3 sequence (DNA): TGCGCCAGCAGCTTTCAGGGCATGAACACTGAAGCTTTCTTT. This sequence encodes CASSFQGMNTEAFF.

There are a few counts of this clonotype. This rearrangement joins TRBV27 to TRBJ2-1; D is possibly TRBD1 (5 bases). The CDR3 has 13 residues. The V gene lost 3 bases and the J gene lost 7 bases, with 10 bases spanning the gap. Germline CDR1 reads MNHEY; CDR2 reads SMNVEV (reference sequence). The chain's CDR3 is CASSFAQGNEQFF. The CDR3 DNA is TGTGCCAGCAGTTTTGCCCAGGGAAATGAGCAGTTCTTC.

Points on this clonotype: The junction shows a germline mismatch at one end, possibly a read error. The V gene is TRBV18, the J gene TRBJ1-5; unclear D gene. The germline V gene encodes CDR1 KGHSH and CDR2 LQKENI. The CDR3 length is 14 residues. Written as DNA, the CDR3 is TGTGCCGGCTCACCACGGGCAGCTAATCAGCCCCAGCATTTT. Amino acid sequence: CAGSPRAANQPQHF.

This clonotype was seen a handful of times. The chain uses TRBV27 and TRBJ2-2; D possibly matches TRBD1 or TRBD2 (7 bases each). Germline values: CDR1 MNHEY, CDR2 SMNVEV (reference sequence). The CDR3 contains 15 residues. V lost 5 bases and J lost 7, with 17 bases in between. This CDR3 is CASSGGGGFVGELFF. As DNA, the CDR3 is TGTGCCAGCAGTGGGGGAGGGGGCTTCGTCGGGGAGCTGTTTTTT.